A single sample gave rise to the 29 T cell receptor beta chains below, sequenced in a study of OX40 agonist ivuxolimab in advanced cancers. The method was immunoSEQ multiplex PCR; TCRdb's version includes in-frame clones alone and lacks a portion of them. The sample has about 26,000 clones; approximately 90% are singletons. Here the sequenced sample was CD4+ or CD8+ T cells sorted from blood, taken in a trial of the OX40 agonist ivuxolimab. The source of these receptors is an adult with an advanced solid tumor such as melanoma, head and neck, liver or kidney cancer.

The gene calls are TRBV6-5 and TRBJ1-6; 7 bases are a match to TRBD1. The CDR3 loop spans 14 amino acids. Germline CDR1 reads MNHEY; CDR2 reads SVGAGI. Losses at the gene ends were 3 bases for V and 9 bases for J; bases not matched to a gene: 5. The CDR3 sequence is CASSYSTGSSPLHF. In DNA form, the CDR3 reads TGTGCCAGCAGTTATTCGACAGGGAGTTCACCCCTCCACTTT.

This chain uses TRBV7-9 with TRBJ1-1, with TRBD1 matching over 12 bases. The CDR3 is made up of 16 amino acids. After removal of 2 bases from V and 4 bases from J, the junction contained 5 bases not matched to a gene. Germline V CDR1 and CDR2: SEHNR, FQNEAQ (reference sequence). CDR3 in amino acids: CASSLRDRGPGTEAFF. CDR3 DNA: TGTGCCAGCAGCTTACGGGACAGGGGGCCGGGCACTGAAGCTTTCTTT. The full variable domain, completed using reference TRBV7-9 and TRBJ1-1, is DTGVSQNPRHKITKRGQNVTFRCDPISEHNRLYWYRQTLGQGPEFLTYFQNEAQLEKSRLLSDRFSAERPKGSFSTLEIQRTEQGDSAMYLCASSLRDRGPGTEAFFGQGTRLTVV.

This chain connects TRBV11-2 to TRBJ2-5, with 7 bases fitting TRBD2. The tail of the sequence fits TRBJ2-7 better, so the J call may be wrong. CDR1 is SGHAT and CDR2 is FQNNGV in the germline V gene. CDR3 length equals 16 residues. This CDR3 is CASSLDGASGFYEQYF. CDR3 DNA sequence: TGTGCCAGCAGCTTAGATGGTGCTAGCGGATTCTACGAGCAGTACTTC.

The DNA of the CDR3 is TGTGCCAGCAGTGATTTTAAACCTGGGGCCAACGTCCTGACTTTC. Amino acids: CASSDFKPGANVLTF. The chain links TRBV6-1 to TRBJ2-6; D ambiguous. Trimming removed 3 bases at V and 2 bases at J, with 8 bases between. CDR1 and CDR2 from the germline V gene are MNHNS and SASEGT. This CDR3 is 15 amino acids long.

The CDR3 DNA sequence: TGTGCCAGCAGCCAAGACAATAGCGGGAGGGGTGAGCAGTTCTTC. This codes for CASSQDNSGRGEQFF. V is TRBV14 and J is TRBJ2-1; 11 positions match TRBD2. Per germline, CDR1 SGHDN and CDR2 FVKESK. This CDR3 is built from 15 residues. V shed 0 bases, J shed 9 bases, and the junction held 4 bases outside the gene matches.

This chain links TRBV4-3 with TRBJ2-7; 10 bases are a match to TRBD1. CDR1 LGHNA and CDR2 YSLEER come from the germline V gene. With V trimmed by 3 bases and J by 6 bases, 5 bases remained unmatched. The CDR3 loop spans 14 amino acids. This CDR3 reads CASSHGTGAGEQYF. The CDR3 nucleotides are TGCGCCAGCAGCCATGGGACAGGGGCAGGCGAGCAGTACTTC.

V is TRBV7-2 and J is TRBJ2-7, with a possible D match to TRBD2 (6 bases). CDR1 and CDR2 (germline): SGHTA, FQGNSA. This CDR3 is built from 14 residues. The V end lost 2 bases, the J end lost 3 bases, and 11 bases lay between the germline ends. The CDR3 nucleotides read TGTGCCAGCAGCTTAAGGGACTCTTTCTACGAGCAGTACTTC. Its translation is CASSLRDSFYEQYF.

This chain uses TRBV6-1 with TRBJ2-2; D gene uncertain. V was trimmed by 8 bases and J by 0 bases, leaving 7 bases between them. The CDR3 has 13 amino acids. Per germline, CDR1 MNHNS and CDR2 SASEGT. The CDR3 DNA follows: TGTGCCAGCGAAAGAGCGAACACCGGGGAGCTGTTTTTT. Its translation: CASERANTGELFF.

The chain links TRBV19 to TRBJ2-1; 11 bases are shared with TRBD1. Per germline, CDR1 LNHDA and CDR2 SQIVND (reference sequence). Germline trimming cut 11 bases from V and 4 bases from J; bases unmatched to any gene: 7. The CDR3 length is 14 residues. In DNA form, the CDR3 reads TGTGCCGTCTCCGGGACAGGGGGTTACAATGAGCAGTTCTTC. It translates to CAVSGTGGYNEQFF.

The chain couples TRBV6-1 to TRBJ1-2, with TRBD1 matching over 8 bases. Germline V gives CDR1 MNHNS, CDR2 SASEGT. CDR3 length equals 14 residues. Trimming took 1 base from V and 4 from J; bases not matched to a gene: 2. The CDR3 sequence: CASSEEDRGYGYTF. The DNA for the CDR3 is TGTGCCAGCAGTGAAGAAGACAGGGGCTATGGCTACACCTTC.

The chain couples TRBV7-6 to TRBJ2-5; tentatively, D is TRBD2 (7 bases). V lost 5 bases, J lost 5 bases, and 12 bases lay in between. The CDR3 has 13 residues. Germline values: CDR1 SGHVS, CDR2 FNYEAQ. The CDR3 sequence: CASSVQGGETQYF. The CDR3 DNA sequence: TGTGCCAGCAGCGTACAGGGAGGGGAGACCCAGTACTTC.

V usage is TRBV27 and J usage is TRBJ2-3; the match to TRBD1 covers 8 bases. The CDR3 is 15 amino acids. Trimming took 6 bases from V and 1 from J; bases not matched to a gene: 6. The V gene's germline CDR1 is MNHEY and CDR2 SMNVEV (reference sequence). The CDR3 nucleotides are TGTGCCAGCAGCTCCCCGGGACAGGGCACAGATACGCAGTATTTT. It is translated as CASSSPGQGTDTQYF.

This clone appeared once. DNA for the CDR3: TGTGCCAGCAGCACTCTAGTGGAGACCCAGTACTTC. Amino acids: CASSTLVETQYF. V gene TRBV5-5 combines with J gene TRBJ2-5; D unresolved. There are 12 residues in the CDR3. The germline V and J ends were trimmed by 4 bases and 5 bases, with 9 bases remaining between them. CDR1 and CDR2 from the germline V gene are SGHKS and YYEKEE (reference sequence).

The chain joins TRBV2 to TRBJ2-7; unclear D gene. Between the trimmed V and J ends, which lost 3 bases and 2 bases, there was a span of 11 bases. There are 14 residues in the CDR3. CDR1 SNHLY and CDR2 FYNNEI come from the germline V gene. CDR3 sequence reads: CASSEVGSPYEQYF. The CDR3 DNA follows: TGTGCCAGCAGTGAGGTTGGCAGTCCCTACGAGCAGTACTTC.

V usage is TRBV2 and J usage is TRBJ2-7; D might be TRBD1 (5 bases). This CDR3 has 12 amino acids. Germline CDR1 and CDR2: SNHLY and FYNNEI. CDR3 amino acids: CAGVGGYYEQYF. The CDR3 DNA reads TGTGCAGGGGTGGGTGGTTACTACGAGCAGTACTTC.

This chain connects TRBV15 to TRBJ2-7; 9 positions match TRBD1. The ends lost 4 bases at V and 5 bases at J; junction bases unmatched: 15. CDR1 and CDR2 (germline): LNHNV, YYDKDF (reference sequence). The CDR3 covers 17 residues. The CDR3, as DNA: TGTGCCACCAGCATCCTCTCCCCCGGGACAGGGTTCGACGAGCAGTACTTC. Amino acid sequence: CATSILSPGTGFDEQYF.

This clone is a singleton in its sample. The chain joins TRBV6-5 to TRBJ1-2, with D perhaps TRBD1 (6 bases). There are 15 residues in the CDR3. Germline CDR1 reads MNHEY; CDR2 reads SVGAGI. Trimming pared 4 bases from V and 5 bases from J, leaving 17 bases between. CDR3 residues: CASSSPARGGYGYTF. The DNA of the CDR3 is TGTGCCAGCAGTTCCCCCGCCAGGGGAGGGTATGGCTACACCTTC.

This clone has more than one count but fewer than ten. The chain combines TRBV15 with TRBJ1-5; D is perhaps TRBD1 (6 bases). Germline CDR1 LNHNV, CDR2 YYDKDF (reference sequence). Between the trimmed V and J ends, which lost 0 bases and 3 bases, there was a span of 15 bases. CDR3 length: 17 residues. This CDR3 reads CATSRDFLGAVNQPQHF. The CDR3 DNA is TGTGCCACCAGCAGAGATTTCTTGGGGGCGGTCAATCAGCCCCAGCATTTT. Full variable domain (remainder filled in from reference TRBV15 and TRBJ1-5): DAMVIQNPRYQVTQFGKPVTLSCSQTLNHNVMYWYQQKSSQAPKLLFHYYDKDFNNEADTPDNFQSRRPNTSFCFLDIRSPGLGDTAMYLCATSRDFLGAVNQPQHFGDGTRLSIL.

J is TRBJ1-5 and V is TRBV19, with D hard to call. Germline loops: CDR1 LNHDA, CDR2 SQIVND (reference sequence). Trimming left V 4 bases short and J 5 bases short, with 9 bases between. There are 13 residues in the CDR3. This CDR3 reads CASSTQVYQPQHF. Here the CDR3 DNA reads TGTGCCAGTAGTACGCAGGTCTATCAGCCCCAGCATTTT.

J is TRBJ1-3 and V is TRBV28; D gene uncertain. V was shortened by 6 bases and J by 8 bases, with 11 bases between the two germline ends. Germline V gene data show CDR1 as MDHEN and CDR2 as SYDVKM. This CDR3 has 12 amino acids. Here the CDR3 reads CASSDSGDTIYF. As DNA, the CDR3 is TGTGCCAGCAGCGATTCCGGAGACACCATATATTTT.

This chain uses TRBV12-5 with TRBJ1-1; D not resolved. The CDR3 totals 13 residues. Trimming removed 1 base at V and 1 base at J, with 4 bases between. The germline gives CDR1 LGHNT, CDR2 FRNRAP. The chain's CDR3 is CASGLGGNTEAFF. DNA of the CDR3: TGTGCTAGTGGTTTGGGCGGGAACACTGAAGCTTTCTTT. Full variable domain (rest looked up from reference TRBV12-5 and TRBJ1-1): DARVTQTPRHKVTEMGQEVTMRCQPILGHNTVFWYRQTMMQGLELLAYFRNRAPLDDSGMPKDRFSAEMPDATLATLKIQPSEPRDSAVYFCASGLGGNTEAFFGQGTRLTVV.

The rearrangement joins TRBV9 to TRBJ1-2; the D gene is possibly TRBD1 (5 bases). CDR3 length equals 15 residues. Per the germline V gene, CDR1 is SGDLS and CDR2 is YYNGEE. Trimming left V 3 bases short and J 2 bases short, with 14 bases between. The CDR3 DNA follows: TGTGCCAGCAGCGAGTGGGACGGACCAAACTATGGCTACACCTTC. Translated: CASSEWDGPNYGYTF.

This clone was seen a few times. V usage is TRBV10-2 and J usage is TRBJ1-1; TRBD1 agrees at 12 bases. Germline trimming cut 8 bases from V and 5 bases from J; bases unmatched to any gene: 6. The germline V gene has CDR1 WSHSY and CDR2 SAAADI. The CDR3 runs to 14 residues. The CDR3 here is CASRRDRGPTEAFF. CDR3 nucleotide sequence: TGCGCCAGCCGCCGGGACAGGGGGCCGACTGAAGCTTTCTTT.

The V and J genes are TRBV5-6 and TRBJ1-5; D is ambiguous. V lost 2 bases and J lost 3, with 6 bases in between. This CDR3 contains 13 residues. The germline V gene encodes CDR1 SGHDT and CDR2 YYEEEE. The CDR3: CASSLSHNQPQHF. DNA of the CDR3: TGTGCCAGCAGCTTAAGCCACAATCAGCCCCAGCATTTT.

CDR3 in amino acids: CASGGQGTFHGYTF. DNA for the CDR3: TGTGCCAGCGGAGGACAGGGGACCTTTCATGGCTACACCTTC. The chain recombines TRBV6-5 with TRBJ1-2, with 9 bases lining up with TRBD1. Trimming took 8 bases from V and 6 from J; bases not matched to a gene: 10. The germline CDR1 and CDR2 sequences are MNHEY and SVGAGI. The CDR3 spans 14 residues.

The chain is built from TRBV21-1 and TRBJ2-5. TRBV21-1 is recorded as a pseudogene. The CDR3 sequence is 10 residues long. This chain's CDR3 is CASSKETQYF. CDR3 bases: TGTGCCAGCAGCAAAGAGACCCAGTACTTC.

The V gene is TRBV4-1, the J gene TRBJ2-7; no clear D gene. Trimming took 1 base from V and 3 from J, leaving 7 bases between them. Germline-derived CDR1 and CDR2 are MGHRA and YSYEKL. The CDR3 loop spans 13 amino acids. The CDR3: CASSQAVYYEQYF. The CDR3 nucleotides read TGCGCCAGCAGCCAAGCCGTTTACTACGAGCAGTACTTC.

The rearrangement uses TRBV28 and TRBJ2-5, with 8 bases identical to TRBD1. This CDR3 contains 14 residues. The ends lost 7 bases at V and 2 bases at J; junction bases unmatched: 6. Germline lookup yields CDR1 MDHEN and CDR2 SYDVKM. CDR3 bases: TGTGCCAGCATGAAAGGGACAGGACAAGAGACCCAGTACTTC. Its translation is CASMKGTGQETQYF.

V usage is TRBV10-1 and J usage is TRBJ1-1; D call uncertain. The ends were cut back, 3 bases at V and 1 base at J, with 6 bases in the middle. Germline CDR1 is WNHNN and CDR2 is SYGVQD (reference sequence). The CDR3 covers 13 residues. The CDR3 nucleotides are TGCGCCAGCAGTGATCGGTCGAACACTGAAGCTTTCTTT. This sequence encodes CASSDRSNTEAFF.